The source of this TCR beta chain is a study of blood T cell repertoires in COVID-19. Overall study: The origin of the acute and convalescent COVID-19 samples was the United States, Italy and Spain.

Original data processing: Amplification of reference gene primers provided the estimated nucleated cell counts. Sequenced by immunoSEQ multiplex PCR; TCRdb stores in-frame clones only, minus some. The D gene and trimming were derived from the DNA, and the V and J assignments and clone size from that table. The sample holds some 80,000 clones, 75% to 85% seen once. Germline assignment: CDR1 SNHLY and CDR2 FYNNEI. Between the trimmed V and J ends, which lost 6 bases and 4 bases, there was a span of 15 bases. This CDR3 region has 15 residues. The chain recombines TRBV2 with TRBJ2-2; maybe TRBD1 (6 bases). The TCR originated in a woman older than 75 with active or convalescent COVID-19. The sequenced material came from peripheral blood. The CDR3 is CASSRDISGTGELFF. The CDR3 DNA is TGTGCCAGCAGCAGGGACATTTCGGGCACCGGGGAGCTGTTTTTT.